These 23 T cell receptor beta chains share one sample of origin, sequenced in a study of blood T cells in healthy people across ages. Next came a second PCR, run for about 7 to 12 cycles, which used a sample-barcoded 5' primer along with a J-beta primer mix. A single record per CDR3 protein comes from TCRdb applying MiXCR to the 5' RACE reads. The sample holds approximately 1.5 million distinct CDR3 sequences, around 35% seen once. Sequenced material: blood. The source is a woman in her 30s in good health.

The gene calls are TRBV10-3 and TRBJ1-2, with a tentative D call TRBD1 (5 bases). The CDR3 totals 12 residues. Trimming shortened V by 8 bases and J by 3 bases, and 10 bases separated the two germline ends. Germline loops: CDR1 ENHRY, CDR2 SYGVKD. Written as DNA, the CDR3 is TGTGCCATCTTCCGGGGGGACTATGGCTACACCTTC. Translated, it gives CAIFRGDYGYTF.

The J gene is TRBJ2-6, the V gene TRBV6-5; no firm D call. Per germline, CDR1 MNHEY and CDR2 SVGAGI. V dropped 8 bases and J dropped 0 bases, with 14 bases sitting between them. The CDR3 runs to 16 residues. DNA for the CDR3: TGTGCCAGCGTACGAGGCTCCGTCTCTGGGGCCAACGTCCTGACTTTC. This codes for CASVRGSVSGANVLTF.

The chain carries TRBV6-1 and TRBJ2-2; 14 positions agree with TRBD2. Germline trimming cut 6 bases from V and 4 bases from J; bases unmatched to any gene: 10. Per germline, CDR1 MNHNS and CDR2 SASEGT. The CDR3 runs 18 residues. The CDR3, as DNA: TGTGCCAGCAGAGAAAGGACTAGCGGGGGGCTAAGCACCGGGGAGCTGTTTTTT. As protein: CASRERTSGGLSTGELFF.

The table lists this clonotype with a few counts. The gene calls are TRBV6-5 and TRBJ2-6, with a weak D call TRBD1 (5 bases). CDR1 and CDR2 from the germline V gene are MNHEY and SVGAGI. V was clipped by 10 bases and J by 4 bases, with 8 bases between them. This CDR3 is 12 amino acids long. CDR3 DNA sequence: TGTGCCACCAGGGTCGGGGCCAACGTCCTGACTTTC. It specifies CATRVGANVLTF.

V and J are TRBV20-1 and TRBJ2-7; TRBD2 is a possible D gene (5 bases). The CDR3 sequence is 13 residues long. Trimming shortened V by 3 bases and J by 7 bases, and 16 bases separated the two germline ends. The germline V gene has CDR1 DFQATT and CDR2 SNEGSKA (reference sequence). CDR3 sequence reads: CSASRTLYNEQYF. The CDR3 DNA follows: TGCAGTGCTAGTAGGACTCTCTACAATGAGCAGTACTTC.

The chain carries TRBV28 and TRBJ2-7, with 8 positions matching TRBD1. Germline assignment: CDR1 MDHEN and CDR2 SYDVKM. CDR3 length: 16 residues. The junction had 13 bases not matched to a gene; V was cut back by 5 bases and J by 4 bases. This CDR3 is CASSMPCRGLSYEQYF. CDR3 nucleotide sequence: TGTGCCAGCAGTATGCCCTGCAGGGGGCTTTCATACGAGCAGTACTTC.

The rearrangement uses TRBV6-2 or TRBV6-3 and TRBJ2-7, with D maybe TRBD2 (6 bases). V lost 0 bases, J lost 10 bases, and 13 bases lay in between. CDR1 is MNHEY and CDR2 is SVGEGT in the germline V gene. The CDR3 sequence is 13 residues long. The CDR3: CASSYSDGTEQYF. CDR3 DNA: TGTGCCAGCAGTTACTCGGACGGGACTGAACAGTACTTC.

The genes are TRBV3-1 and TRBJ2-3; 13 nucleotides align to TRBD2. CDR3 length equals 18 residues. Trimming cost V 3 bases and J 4 bases; bases outside gene matches: 10. Germline CDR1 LGHDT, CDR2 YNNKEL (reference sequence). CDR3 in DNA: TGTGCCAGCAGCCATCTCCCCCCGACTAGCGGGGGGTCAGATACGCAGTATTTT. This translates into CASSHLPPTSGGSDTQYF.

This clonotype has only a few counts. One end of the junction fails to match germline, which may point to a read error. Here the CDR3 reads CSARAAPHNEQFF. DNA for the CDR3: TGCAGTGCAAGAGCAGCGCCCCACAATGAGCAGTTCTTC. The chain is built from TRBV20-1 and TRBJ2-1; D is unresolved. Germline assignment: CDR1 DFQATT and CDR2 SNEGSKA (reference sequence). The CDR3 consists of 13 residues.

The rearrangement links TRBV6-1 to TRBJ1-4; 8 bases align to TRBD1. The ends lost 6 bases at V and 6 bases at J; junction bases unmatched: 9. The CDR3 runs to 15 residues. Germline-derived CDR1 and CDR2 are MNHNS and SASEGT. In nucleotides, the CDR3 is TGTGCCAGCAGATCCTCTGGGACAGGAGATGAAAAACTGTTTTTT. The encoded protein is CASRSSGTGDEKLFF.

There are a few counts of this clonotype. This chain uses TRBV4-1 with TRBJ2-2, with TRBD2 identical over 10 bases. Germline CDR1 and CDR2: MGHRA and YSYEKL. The CDR3 length is 18 residues. Unmatched junction bases numbered 11, after V lost 5 bases and J lost 2 bases. The CDR3 DNA follows: TGCGCCAGCAGCGAAACCGGAGCGGGGGGGCCTAACACCGGGGAGCTGTTTTTT. This encodes CASSETGAGGPNTGELFF.

The chain couples TRBV29-1 to TRBJ2-5; D is unclear. Germline V gives CDR1 SQVTM, CDR2 ANQGSEA. V dropped 3 bases and J dropped 11 bases, with 16 bases sitting between them. The CDR3 is 12 residues long. CDR3 region: CSVESKGFEQYF. The CDR3 DNA reads as TGCAGCGTTGAGTCAAAGGGCTTTGAGCAGTACTTC. The full variable domain, in which reference TRBV29-1 and TRBJ2-5 provide the parts outside the CDR3, is SAVISQKPSRDICQRGTSLTIQCQVDSQVTMMFWYRQQPGQSLTLIATANQGSEATYESGFVIDKFPISRPNLTFSTLTVSNMSPEDSSIYLCSVESKGFEQYFGPGTRLLVL.

The chain carries TRBV5-6 and TRBJ2-3, with TRBD1 as a possible D gene (5 bases). V was trimmed by 0 bases and J by 1 base, leaving 9 bases between them. CDR1 SGHDT and CDR2 YYEEEE come from the germline V gene. The CDR3 sequence is 15 residues long. The CDR3 region has the DNA TGTGCCAGCAGCTTGGCCAACAGGCGCACAGATACGCAGTATTTT. This sequence encodes CASSLANRRTDTQYF.

In its sample, this clonotype was seen many times. DNA of the CDR3: TGTGCCAGCAGCTTCTGGACGACAGATACGCAGTATTTT. Translation gives CASSFWTTDTQYF. The J gene is TRBJ2-3, the V gene TRBV5-6; D ambiguous. Looked up from germline, CDR1 is SGHDT and CDR2 is YYEEEE. Trimming stripped 2 bases from V and 3 bases from J, with 7 bases between. This CDR3 region has 13 residues.

This clonotype was detected only a few times. V usage is TRBV11-3 and J usage is TRBJ2-1; no firm D call. There are 13 residues in the CDR3. Germline loops: CDR1 SGHNT, CDR2 YENEEA. V shed 1 base and J shed 9 bases, with 10 bases lying between them. The CDR3 spells CASSLGVQTEQFF. The CDR3 coding sequence is TGTGCCAGCAGCTTAGGCGTGCAAACTGAGCAGTTCTTC.

CDR3 in amino acids: CASSPFDGGADNEQFF. The CDR3 nucleotides read TGTGCCAGCAGCCCATTTGACGGGGGGGCCGATAATGAGCAGTTCTTC. J is TRBJ2-1 and V is TRBV3-1, with 8 nucleotides matching TRBD2. CDR1 is LGHDT and CDR2 is YNNKEL in the germline V gene (reference sequence). This CDR3 spans 16 amino acids. Trimming at V came to 4 bases and at J to 7 bases, leaving 12 bases not matched to a gene.

CDR3 in DNA: TGTGCCAGCAGCTTCAGACTAGCGGGACCTATCGAGCAGTACTTC. It encodes CASSFRLAGPIEQYF. The J gene is TRBJ2-1, the V gene TRBV5-6; 11 nucleotides line up with TRBD2. The end of the DNA aligns better with TRBJ2-7, so the J call may be wrong. This CDR3 contains 15 residues. In germline, CDR1 is SGHDT, CDR2 YYEEEE.

This clonotype has more than one count but fewer than ten. The V gene is TRBV6-1, the J gene TRBJ1-2; 11 nucleotides align to TRBD1. In germline, CDR1 is MNHNS, CDR2 SASEGT. Germline trimming cut 10 bases from V and 6 bases from J; bases unmatched to any gene: 4. The CDR3 contains 12 residues. CDR3 in DNA: TGTGCCATCCGGGACAGGGGGGATGGCTACACCTTC. The encoded protein is CAIRDRGDGYTF.

This clonotype showed up just a few times. The chain employs TRBV4-1 and TRBJ2-1; no reliable D call. This CDR3 has 13 amino acids. V lost 0 bases and J 2 bases, leaving 2 bases between the germline ends. Germline V lookup: CDR1 MGHRA, CDR2 YSYEKL. The CDR3 here is CASSQEPYNEQFF. Here the CDR3 DNA reads TGCGCCAGCAGCCAAGAACCCTACAATGAGCAGTTCTTC.

The CDR3 DNA follows: TGTGCCAGCAGCCTCGGACAGGGGGCGAAGGGCTCTGAGCAGTACTTC. Amino acids: CASSLGQGAKGSEQYF. The V gene is TRBV3-1, the J gene TRBJ2-7; 11 bases agree with TRBD1. Germline V gene data show CDR1 as LGHDT and CDR2 as YNNKEL (reference sequence). J lost 7 bases, V lost 4 bases, and 12 bases had no gene match. There are 16 residues in the CDR3.

This clonotype was detected only a few times. The genes are TRBV5-5 and TRBJ2-3; 13 bases are shared with TRBD2. The CDR3 has 17 amino acids. Germline values: CDR1 SGHKS, CDR2 YYEKEE (reference sequence). The V gene end was trimmed by 4 bases and the J gene end by 6 bases; junction bases not matched to a gene: 11. This chain's CDR3 is CASSPLPTSGGGDTQYF. In DNA, the CDR3 is TGTGCCAGCAGCCCTCTTCCCACTAGCGGGGGGGGGGATACGCAGTATTTT.

In this sample, this clonotype turned up a few times. V gene TRBV5-1 combines with J gene TRBJ2-1; D perhaps matches TRBD1 (5 bases). The CDR3 totals 14 residues. Trimming took 3 bases from V and 7 from J, leaving 14 bases between them. CDR1 and CDR2 (germline): SGHRS, YFSETQ. The chain's CDR3 is CASSYEGRTNEQFF. The CDR3, as DNA: TGCGCCAGCAGCTACGAAGGACGGACAAATGAGCAGTTCTTC. Combining the CDR3 with reference TRBV5-1 and TRBJ2-1 gives the whole variable domain KAGVTQTPRYLIKTRGQQVTLSCSPISGHRSVSWYQQTPGQGLQFLFEYFSETQRNKGNFPGRFSGRQFSNSRSEMNVSTLELGDSALYLCASSYEGRTNEQFFGPGTRLTVL.

The chain joins TRBV20-1 to TRBJ1-1; D is ambiguous. Germline V gene lookup returns CDR1 DFQATT and CDR2 SNEGSKA (reference sequence). The CDR3 is 13 residues long. Trimming cost V 0 bases and J 11 bases, with 16 bases left between them. The CDR3 reads CSARDPFEGNAFF. The CDR3 DNA is TGCAGTGCTAGAGACCCTTTTGAGGGTAACGCTTTCTTT.